One and the same sample provided the 30 T cell receptor beta chains below, sequenced in a study of cytomegalovirus exposure and HLA in healthy donors. The study ran its PCR with 60 Vbeta and 13 Jbeta primers. Clones were read by immunoSEQ multiplex PCR, and TCRdb kept only the in-frame ones, dropping some. The table shows around 70,000 clones, with roughly two thirds occurring only once. The material sequenced was PBMCs. These receptors were taken from a man between 60 and 75 years old in good health and CMV-seropositive.

This clone was found once. The chain recombines TRBV13 with TRBJ1-6, with 11 nucleotides matching TRBD1. The length of the CDR3 is 16 residues. V was pared by 4 bases and J by 9 bases, with 8 bases of the junction left unmatched. CDR1 is PRHDT, CDR2 FYEKMQ, per germline (reference sequence). CDR3 amino acids: CASSSFTGTGGSPLHF. Written as DNA, the CDR3 is TGTGCCAGCAGCTCTTTCACCGGGACAGGGGGTTCACCCCTCCACTTT.

CDR3 coding DNA: TGTGCCAGCAGTGTAAGTGGATCTAGGGAGACCCAGTACTTC. Translating gives CASSVSGSRETQYF. This sequence joins TRBV2 and TRBJ2-5; D unclear. The CDR3 extends over 14 amino acids. CDR1 is SNHLY and CDR2 is FYNNEI in the germline V gene. V was shortened by 4 bases and J by 5 bases, with 14 bases between the two germline ends.

The rearrangement links TRBV11-3 to TRBJ2-2, with a possible D match to TRBD2 (6 bases). CDR1 SGHNT and CDR2 YENEEA come from the germline V gene. V was shortened by 4 bases and J by 7 bases, with 7 bases between the two germline ends. The CDR3 length is 12 residues. The CDR3 here is CASSSGVGELFF. As DNA, the CDR3 is TGTGCCAGCAGCTCGGGGGTCGGGGAGCTGTTTTTT.

The chain has TRBV7-9 and TRBJ2-7, with D perhaps matching TRBD1 (5 bases). The CDR3 has 15 residues. The V and J ends lost 5 bases and 2 bases respectively, with 16 bases between them. CDR1 is SEHNR and CDR2 is FQNEAQ in the germline V gene (reference sequence). The CDR3 here is CASSLGALSAYEQYF. The DNA for the CDR3 is TGTGCCAGCAGCCTTGGGGCCCTCTCAGCCTACGAGCAGTACTTC. The whole variable domain, filled in from reference TRBV7-9 and TRBJ2-7, reads DTGVSQNPRHKITKRGQNVTFRCDPISEHNRLYWYRQTLGQGPEFLTYFQNEAQLEKSRLLSDRFSAERPKGSFSTLEIQRTEQGDSAMYLCASSLGALSAYEQYFGPGTRLTVT.

This clone was observed a few times. The V and J genes are TRBV18 and TRBJ1-5; 7 bases are shared with TRBD1. Germline CDR1 is KGHSH and CDR2 is LQKENI. Trimming removed 2 bases from V and 2 bases from J; junction bases left unmatched: 12. CDR3 length equals 18 residues. CDR3 nucleotides: TGTGCCAGCTCACCAGGAGACAGGGCGGTTACGGGCAATCAGCCCCAGCATTTT. Amino acid sequence: CASSPGDRAVTGNQPQHF. The whole variable domain, filled in from reference TRBV18 and TRBJ1-5, reads NAGVMQNPRHLVRRRGQEARLRCSPMKGHSHVYWYRQLPEEGLKFMVYLQKENIIDESGMPKERFSAEFPKEGPSILRIQQVVRGDSAAYFCASSPGDRAVTGNQPQHFGDGTRLSIL.

The chain employs TRBV7-8 and TRBJ2-1; D is unclear. V was trimmed by 0 bases and J by 4 bases, leaving 4 bases between them. This CDR3 has 13 residues. Germline CDR1 reads SGHVS; CDR2 reads FQNEAQ. CDR3 protein: CASSLARYNEQFF. CDR3 nucleotide sequence: TGTGCCAGCAGCTTAGCCAGATACAATGAGCAGTTCTTC.

The chain links TRBV5-1 to TRBJ2-2; unclear D gene. The CDR3 sequence is 13 residues long. Germline loops: CDR1 SGHRS, CDR2 YFSETQ. V was shortened by 4 bases and J by 5 bases, with 9 bases between the two germline ends. CDR3 DNA sequence: TGCGCCAGCAGCCGTCTAGATACCGGGGAGCTGTTTTTT. Residues: CASSRLDTGELFF.

This clone was picked up one time. This chain joins TRBV4-1 and TRBJ1-4; tentative D call: TRBD1 (5 bases). The length of the CDR3 is 16 residues. V lost 0 bases and J 0 bases, leaving 8 bases between the germline ends. CDR1 is MGHRA, CDR2 YSYEKL, per germline. The CDR3 spells CASSQDPGATNEKLFF. The CDR3 DNA is TGCGCCAGCAGCCAAGATCCGGGGGCAACTAATGAAAAACTGTTTTTT.

V usage is TRBV7-2 and J usage is TRBJ1-2, with D uncertain. With 1 base removed from V and 4 bases from J, the gap between germline ends came to 7 bases. The CDR3 consists of 13 residues. Germline CDR1 is SGHTA and CDR2 is FQGNSA. The CDR3, as DNA: TGTGCCAGCAGCTTAGGCACTACCTATGGCTACACCTTC. Its protein is CASSLGTTYGYTF.

Here the CDR3 DNA reads TGTGCCAGCAGCCAGGGGGTTATCTACGAGCAGTACTTC. Protein product: CASSQGVIYEQYF. The chain has TRBV7-2 and TRBJ2-7, with TRBD1 matching 7 bases. In germline, CDR1 is SGHTA, CDR2 FQGNSA. The V gene end was trimmed by 5 bases and the J gene end by 3 bases; junction bases not matched to a gene: 4. This CDR3 has 13 amino acids.

This chain joins TRBV11-3 and TRBJ2-7, with D possibly being TRBD1 (6 bases). This CDR3 contains 15 residues. Looked up from germline, CDR1 is SGHNT and CDR2 is YENEEA. V was shortened by 4 bases and J by 5 bases, with 18 bases between the two germline ends. The CDR3 region is CASSSGHRASDEQYF. As DNA, the CDR3 is TGTGCCAGCAGCTCGGGACACCGCGCCAGCGACGAGCAGTACTTC.

This clone has a handful of counts. V gene TRBV28 combines with J gene TRBJ1-2; 8 nucleotides match TRBD1. The CDR3 consists of 13 residues. Germline lookup yields CDR1 MDHEN and CDR2 SYDVKM. J lost 4 bases, V lost 4 bases, and 2 bases had no gene match. This CDR3 is CASSWQGAYGYTF. In DNA, the CDR3 is TGTGCCAGCAGTTGGCAGGGGGCCTATGGCTACACCTTC.

This chain links TRBV4-3 with TRBJ2-7, with a possible D match to TRBD2 (6 bases). CDR3 size: 13 residues. V lost 4 bases, J lost 3 bases, and 10 bases lay in between. Germline CDR1 LGHNA, CDR2 YSLEER. The CDR3 is CASSPYGGYEQYF. CDR3 bases: TGCGCCAGCAGCCCTTACGGGGGCTACGAGCAGTACTTC.

This chain connects TRBV10-1 to TRBJ2-1; 10 bases map to TRBD2. The CDR3 consists of 16 residues. Germline V gives CDR1 WNHNN, CDR2 SYGVQD (reference sequence). Germline trimming cut 8 bases from V and 4 bases from J; bases unmatched to any gene: 11. CDR3 amino acids: CASAKNERGGYNEQFF. The CDR3 region has the DNA TGCGCCAGCGCGAAAAACGAGCGGGGGGGTTACAATGAGCAGTTCTTC.

A few counts support this clone. This chain links TRBV6-5 with TRBJ2-1; the match to TRBD2 covers 8 bases. The germline V gene has CDR1 MNHEY and CDR2 SVGAGI. CDR3 length: 15 residues. V was clipped by 0 bases and J by 10 bases; unmatched bases: 8. CDR3 protein: CASSYSTGRAAEQFF. As DNA, the CDR3 is TGTGCCAGCAGTTACTCGACCGGGAGGGCCGCCGAGCAGTTCTTC.

The CDR3 reads CASSLRGQGTTGELFF. CDR3 in DNA: TGTGCCAGCAGCTTACGGGGACAGGGTACCACCGGGGAGCTGTTTTTT. The chain joins TRBV7-8 to TRBJ2-2; 9 positions agree with TRBD1. After removal of 2 bases from V and 4 bases from J, the junction contained 5 bases not matched to a gene. The CDR3 loop spans 16 amino acids. Germline CDR1 and CDR2: SGHVS and FQNEAQ.

The V call is TRBV5-1, the J call TRBJ1-1; D is uncertain. The germline gives CDR1 SGHRS, CDR2 YFSETQ. This CDR3 is 15 amino acids long. V was shortened by 3 bases and J by 9 bases, with 21 bases between the two germline ends. Written as DNA, the CDR3 is TGCGCCAGCAGCTCCGGTACGTGGCGACACCAACAAGCTTTCTTT. Its translation is CASSSGTWRHQQAFF.

The chain is built from TRBV6-1 and TRBJ2-1; 11 bases are shared with TRBD2. CDR1 is MNHNS, CDR2 SASEGT, per germline. Unmatched junction bases numbered 8, after V lost 7 bases and J lost 9 bases. This CDR3 comprises 14 residues. CDR3: CASIFSGRGGEQFF. Here the CDR3 DNA reads TGTGCCAGCATTTTTAGCGGGAGGGGGGGTGAGCAGTTCTTC.

The chain links TRBV7-9 to TRBJ2-3; 8 nucleotides align to TRBD2. CDR3 length: 15 amino acids. J gave up 4 bases and V 3 bases, and 6 bases lay outside the gene matches. Germline CDR1 and CDR2: SEHNR and FQNEAQ (reference sequence). The CDR3 loop reads CASSFPGLGADTQYF. The CDR3 bases are TGTGCCAGCAGCTTCCCGGGACTAGGCGCAGATACGCAGTATTTT. The complete variable domain, with remaining parts taken from reference TRBV7-9 and TRBJ2-3, reads DTGVSQNPRHKITKRGQNVTFRCDPISEHNRLYWYRQTLGQGPEFLTYFQNEAQLEKSRLLSDRFSAERPKGSFSTLEIQRTEQGDSAMYLCASSFPGLGADTQYFGPGTRLTVL.

V usage is TRBV27 and J usage is TRBJ2-2; no clear D. CDR1 is MNHEY, CDR2 SMNVEV, per germline (reference sequence). The CDR3 totals 15 residues. Trimming took off 6 bases at V and 1 base at J, with 12 bases between the two ends. CDR3 in DNA: TGTGCCAGCAGCTATGCTGCTTGGAACACCGGGGAGCTGTTTTTT. Translated: CASSYAAWNTGELFF.

This chain connects TRBV7-9 to TRBJ1-5; no clear D gene. The CDR3 runs to 14 residues. V was clipped by 4 bases and J by 1 base, with 8 bases between them. Germline CDR1 and CDR2: SEHNR and FQNEAQ (reference sequence). The CDR3 loop is CASSSTSSNQPQHF. In nucleotides, the CDR3 is TGTGCCAGCAGCTCTACCTCCAGCAATCAGCCCCAGCATTTT. Based on the CDR3 plus reference TRBV7-9 and TRBJ1-5, the full variable domain is DTGVSQNPRHKITKRGQNVTFRCDPISEHNRLYWYRQTLGQGPEFLTYFQNEAQLEKSRLLSDRFSAERPKGSFSTLEIQRTEQGDSAMYLCASSSTSSNQPQHFGDGTRLSIL.

This clone was found once. This sequence joins TRBV4-1 and TRBJ2-3, with 7 bases that match TRBD2. CDR1 is MGHRA, CDR2 YSYEKL, per germline. With 0 bases clipped from V and 5 bases from J, the junction kept 14 bases outside the gene matches. There are 18 residues in the CDR3. As DNA, the CDR3 is TGCGCCAGCAGCCAAGAGGATAGCGGGCCCTCGGCGGGAGATACGCAGTATTTT. Translated: CASSQEDSGPSAGDTQYF.

This chain joins TRBV28 and TRBJ1-2; 7 bases match TRBD1. This CDR3 spans 15 amino acids. After removal of 5 bases from V and 1 base from J, the junction contained 7 bases not matched to a gene. The germline gives CDR1 MDHEN, CDR2 SYDVKM. In DNA, the CDR3 is TGTGCCAGCAGTCTGGGACAGTTTTTTAACTATGGCTACACCTTC. Protein product: CASSLGQFFNYGYTF.

The chain joins TRBV14 to TRBJ1-1, with D uncertain. CDR3 length equals 13 residues. V was clipped by 4 bases and J by 8 bases, with 14 bases between them. Germline CDR1 and CDR2: SGHDN and FVKESK. In DNA form, the CDR3 reads TGTGCCAGCAGCCCCCAGCCCACGCGGGAAGCTTTCTTT. Protein sequence: CASSPQPTREAFF.

This chain connects TRBV4-1 to TRBJ2-7, with TRBD2 identical over 10 bases. Germline V gives CDR1 MGHRA, CDR2 YSYEKL. This CDR3 has 16 residues. Trimming at V came to 3 bases and at J to 6 bases, leaving 11 bases not matched to a gene. The CDR3 spells CASSQHTGLADGEQYF. CDR3 in DNA: TGCGCCAGCAGCCAGCATACCGGACTAGCGGACGGCGAGCAGTACTTC.

This clone was found a few times. The chain couples TRBV2 to TRBJ2-7; D is perhaps TRBD1 (5 bases). Per the germline V gene, CDR1 is SNHLY and CDR2 is FYNNEI. The CDR3 loop spans 16 amino acids. The V gene lost 5 bases and the J gene lost 2 bases, with 19 bases spanning the gap. The DNA for the CDR3 is TGTGCCAGCAGTCTTTTTCAGGGTTACTCAGCCTACGAGCAGTACTTC. Its protein is CASSLFQGYSAYEQYF.

This sequence joins TRBV6-1 and TRBJ2-7, with TRBD2 matching over 11 bases. Looked up from germline, CDR1 is MNHNS and CDR2 is SASEGT. V was clipped by 8 bases and J by 4 bases; unmatched bases: 7. This CDR3 region has 14 residues. The CDR3 sequence is CASSLAGGFYEQYF. In nucleotides, the CDR3 is TGTGCCAGCTCCCTAGCGGGAGGCTTTTACGAGCAGTACTTC.

The J gene is TRBJ1-1, the V gene TRBV6-5; D is ambiguous. V was cut by 1 base and J by 1 base, with 7 bases left in between. Per germline, CDR1 MNHEY and CDR2 SVGAGI. The CDR3 runs to 14 residues. The CDR3 loop reads CASSYFPRNTEAFF. The CDR3 coding sequence is TGTGCCAGCAGTTACTTTCCCCGGAACACTGAAGCTTTCTTT.

This clone has just one count. This chain uses TRBV9 with TRBJ2-7, with a weak D call TRBD1 (5 bases). Per the germline V gene, CDR1 is SGDLS and CDR2 is YYNGEE. The V end lost 0 bases, the J end lost 0 bases, and 7 bases lay between the germline ends. The CDR3 consists of 14 residues. The CDR3 here is CASSVGQLSYEQYF. CDR3 in DNA: TGTGCCAGCAGCGTAGGACAGCTCTCCTACGAGCAGTACTTC.

CDR3: CASRGTGYSPLHF. Here the CDR3 DNA reads TGTGCCAGCAGAGGGACAGGGTATTCACCCCTCCACTTT. This sequence joins TRBV5-8 and TRBJ1-6; 9 bases match TRBD1. CDR3 length: 13 residues. Germline loops: CDR1 SGHTS, CDR2 YDEGEE. V was pared by 5 bases and J by 8 bases, with 2 bases of the junction left unmatched. Based on the CDR3 plus reference TRBV5-8 and TRBJ1-6, the full variable domain is EAGVTQSPTHLIKTRGQQATLRCSPISGHTSVYWYQQALGLGLQFLLWYDEGEERNRGNFPPRFSGRQFPNYSSELNVNALELEDSALYLCASRGTGYSPLHFGNGTRLTVT.